What follows are 17 T cell receptor beta chains derived from one specimen sequenced in a study of T cell responses to AZD1222 COVID-19 vaccine. Assay used: immunoSEQ multiplex PCR; TCRdb lists only in-frame clones, some missing. The table has over 90,000 clones, 80% to 95% seen once; the top ten hold roughly 3.1%. This specimen consisted of peripheral blood, obtained 28 days after the second AZD1222 dose. The receptors here all came from an adult who received the AZD1222 COVID-19 vaccine.

This clone was seen once. J is TRBJ1-1 and V is TRBV19; D is ambiguous. V lost 5 bases and J 1 base, leaving 14 bases between the germline ends. The CDR3 loop spans 15 amino acids. In germline, CDR1 is LNHDA, CDR2 SQIVND (reference sequence). For the CDR3, the DNA is TGTGCCAGTAGTGTCCACCTACGGGCGAACACTGAAGCTTTCTTT. Translated, it gives CASSVHLRANTEAFF.

This clone has a single count. CDR3 protein: CASNWDSGGTEAFF. The CDR3 bases are TGTGCCAGCAACTGGGACAGCGGGGGAACTGAAGCTTTCTTT. J is TRBJ1-1 and V is TRBV2; TRBD1 aligns across 7 bases. Trimming cost V 7 bases and J 5 bases; bases outside gene matches: 10. CDR1 and CDR2 from the germline V gene are SNHLY and FYNNEI. The CDR3 length is 14 residues.

The chain employs TRBV28 and TRBJ1-6; no definite D call. Between the trimmed V and J ends, which lost 7 bases and 7 bases, there was a span of 14 bases. Germline loops: CDR1 MDHEN, CDR2 SYDVKM. CDR3 size: 14 residues. The CDR3 sequence: CASNPAGGNSPLHF. The CDR3 DNA reads TGTGCCAGCAATCCAGCAGGCGGCAATTCACCCCTCCACTTT.

V usage is TRBV30 and J usage is TRBJ1-3; possible D gene TRBD1, 6 bases. Germline V CDR1 and CDR2: GTSNPN, SVGIG (reference sequence). Trimming cost V 3 bases and J 4 bases, with 10 bases left between them. This CDR3 comprises 13 residues. In DNA, the CDR3 is TGTGCCTGGAGGCTACAGGGAGGAAACACCATATATTTT. The encoded protein is CAWRLQGGNTIYF.

CDR3 protein: CASSLQAWTSGGAETQYF. For the CDR3, the DNA is TGTGCCAGCAGCCTACAAGCCTGGACTAGCGGGGGGGCGGAGACCCAGTACTTC. The chain is built from TRBV7-2 and TRBJ2-5; 15 bases align to TRBD2. CDR3 size: 18 residues. Trimming at V came to 5 bases and at J to 5 bases, leaving 12 bases not matched to a gene. The germline V gene encodes CDR1 SGHTA and CDR2 FQGNSA.

V is TRBV7-2 and J is TRBJ2-1; 9 positions match TRBD2. The V gene end was trimmed by 5 bases and the J gene end by 9 bases; junction bases not matched to a gene: 11. Per the germline V gene, CDR1 is SGHTA and CDR2 is FQGNSA. The CDR3 loop spans 15 amino acids. CDR3 loop: CASSPGLARPAEQFF. Written as DNA, the CDR3 is TGTGCCAGCAGCCCGGGACTAGCTCGTCCCGCTGAGCAGTTCTTC. Together with reference TRBV7-2 and TRBJ2-1, the CDR3 gives the full variable domain: GAGVSQSPSNKVTEKGKDVELRCDPISGHTALYWYRQSLGQGLEFLIYFQGNSAPDKSGLPSDRFSAERTGGSVSTLTIQRTQQEDSAVYLCASSPGLARPAEQFFGPGTRLTVL.

The CDR3 reads CASRLDRNSNQPQHF. CDR3 coding DNA: TGTGCCAGTAGACTAGACAGAAATAGCAATCAGCCCCAGCATTTT. The gene calls are TRBV19 and TRBJ1-5; a possible D gene is TRBD1 (5 bases). The CDR3 covers 15 residues. V was cut by 6 bases and J by 0 bases, with 12 bases left in between. Germline loops: CDR1 LNHDA, CDR2 SQIVND (reference sequence).

The J gene is TRBJ1-6, the V gene TRBV5-4, with a possible D match to TRBD1 (6 bases). V was shortened by 3 bases and J by 1 base, with 8 bases between the two germline ends. The CDR3 totals 15 residues. The germline V gene encodes CDR1 SGHNT and CDR2 YYREEE (reference sequence). For the CDR3, the DNA is TGTGCCAGCAGCTCTAGGGGGTCCTATAATTCACCCCTCCACTTT. It yields the protein CASSSRGSYNSPLHF.

The gene calls are TRBV19 and TRBJ2-7; TRBD2 aligns across 11 bases. CDR1 LNHDA and CDR2 SQIVND come from the germline V gene (reference sequence). Trimming removed 2 bases from V and 0 bases from J; junction bases left unmatched: 0. This CDR3 is built from 15 residues. The CDR3 nucleotides are TGTGCCAGTAGTATACTAGCGGGGGGCTCCTACGAGCAGTACTTC. Translated, it gives CASSILAGGSYEQYF.

The chain couples TRBV5-4 to TRBJ2-3, with TRBD1 identical over 9 bases. V lost 4 bases, J lost 7 bases, and 7 bases stayed unmatched. The CDR3 covers 14 residues. CDR1 is SGHNT, CDR2 YYREEE, per germline (reference sequence). For the CDR3, the DNA is TGTGCCAGCAGCCCCGGGACAGGGAGGAATACGCAGTATTTT. Residues: CASSPGTGRNTQYF. The variable domain in full, with the rest retrieved from reference TRBV5-4 and TRBJ2-3, is ETGVTQSPTHLIKTRGQQVTLRCSSQSGHNTVSWYQQALGQGPQFIFQYYREEENGRGNFPPRFSGLQFPNYSSELNVNALELDDSALYLCASSPGTGRNTQYFGPGTRLTVL.

The rearrangement joins TRBV6-5 to TRBJ2-6, with unresolved D. CDR1 and CDR2 (germline): MNHEY, SVGAGI. The CDR3 sequence is 14 residues long. With 6 bases removed from V and 2 bases from J, the gap between germline ends came to 8 bases. The CDR3 coding sequence is TGTGCCAGCAGGGGATCGACTGGGGCCAACGTCCTGACTTTC. Amino acids: CASRGSTGANVLTF.

This chain links TRBV9 with TRBJ2-7; D is possibly TRBD2 (6 bases). Between the trimmed V and J ends, which lost 7 bases and 4 bases, there was a span of 12 bases. CDR3 length equals 12 residues. Looked up from germline, CDR1 is SGDLS and CDR2 is YYNGEE. In DNA form, the CDR3 reads TGTGCCAGCGGGGGGTCGCCATACGAGCAGTACTTC. Translation: CASGGSPYEQYF.

This clone was seen once. This chain joins TRBV14 and TRBJ2-2; D is undetermined. The CDR3 is 12 amino acids. Germline-derived CDR1 and CDR2 are SGHDN and FVKESK. Trimming left V 3 bases short and J 4 bases short, with 3 bases between. CDR3 nucleotides: TGTGCCAGCAGCCAGCTCACCGGGGAGCTGTTTTTT. It specifies CASSQLTGELFF. Full variable domain (remainder filled in from reference TRBV14 and TRBJ2-2): EAGVTQFPSHSVIEKGQTVTLRCDPISGHDNLYWYRRVMGKEIKFLLHFVKESKQDESGMPNNRFLAERTGGTYSTLKVQPAELEDSGVYFCASSQLTGELFFGEGSRLTVL.

As to this clone: This CDR3 is also generated by other DNA sequences in the sample. The chain is built from TRBV6-5 and TRBJ2-7; possibly TRBD2 for D (5 bases). V lost 0 bases and J lost 0, with 9 bases in between. Germline V gene sequence: CDR1 MNHEY, CDR2 SVGAGI. This CDR3 is 15 amino acids long. CDR3 sequence (DNA): TGTGCCAGCAGTTACTCGCTGGACTCCTCCTACGAGCAGTACTTC. It translates to CASSYSLDSSYEQYF.

The chain carries TRBV19 and TRBJ1-1; D remains ambiguous. Trimming removed 5 bases from V and 1 base from J, with 8 bases in between. The germline V gene encodes CDR1 LNHDA and CDR2 SQIVND (reference sequence). The CDR3 is 13 residues long. Here the CDR3 reads CASSPRGNTEAFF. The CDR3 region has the DNA TGTGCCAGTAGTCCCCGGGGGAACACTGAAGCTTTCTTT.

The CDR3 DNA reads as TGTGCCAGCTCACACTCTATAGCGGGCCTGACTCCCGATACGCAGTATTTT. It specifies CASSHSIAGLTPDTQYF. The rearrangement joins TRBV18 to TRBJ2-3; 7 bases fit TRBD2. This CDR3 is 17 amino acids long. Germline V lookup: CDR1 KGHSH, CDR2 LQKENI. Trimming removed 4 bases from V and 6 bases from J; junction bases left unmatched: 16.

The J gene is TRBJ2-1, the V gene TRBV3-1 (or the pseudogene TRBV3-2); 10 bases are a match to TRBD1. CDR3 length equals 17 residues. The J segment lost 7 bases and the V segment lost 0 bases, leaving 9 bases of the junction unmatched. Per germline, CDR1 LGHDT and CDR2 YNNKEL (reference sequence). CDR3 sequence: CASSQDIGTGVKNEQFF. The CDR3 bases are TGTGCCAGCAGCCAAGATATAGGGACAGGGGTTAAGAATGAGCAGTTCTTC.